This TCR beta chain is from a study of PD-1 blockade in classical Hodgkin lymphoma. Germline loops: CDR1 MDHEN, CDR2 SYDVKM. The CDR3 contains 14 residues. The V and J ends lost 8 bases and 1 base respectively, with 12 bases between them. All trial patients relapsed after autologous stem cell transplantation. Sequencing was performed with immunoSEQ multiplex PCR; in TCRdb, only in-frame clones are kept and a portion is missing. The sample consists of approximately 30,000 clones, approximately 87% of them appearing once. Study-wide results and limits: A significant rise in TCR diversity was seen by C4D1 for CD4+ cells but not for CD8+ cells. Complete responders' baseline diversity resembled that of newly diagnosed patients. Why the repertoires differ is still unclear, perhaps disease activity or prior therapy. Reported baseline diversity: healthy donors highest, relapsed/refractory patients lowest.

Comments on this clone: Its antigen is as yet unknown.

The source is a human donor with classical Hodgkin lymphoma. The gene calls are TRBV28 and TRBJ2-1; D tentatively fits TRBD1 or TRBD2 (6 bases each). The sample here was peripheral blood mononuclear cells (PBMCs), taken before the second cycle of nivolumab. The CDR3 sequence: CASRGLQSYNEQFF. In nucleotides, the CDR3 is TGTGCCAGCCGGGGGCTACAGTCCTACAATGAGCAGTTCTTC.